This T cell receptor (beta chain) was retrieved from a study of OX40 agonist ivuxolimab in advanced cancers. TCRdb keeps only in-frame clones here, not all; method: immunoSEQ multiplex PCR. This table has roughly 73,000 clones, roughly 80% appearing once. The CDR3 is 15 amino acids. Germline-derived CDR1 and CDR2 are LGHNA and YNFKEQ. The V end was cut by 0 bases, the J end by 4 bases, with 9 bases between. The sequence was collected from an adult with an advanced solid tumor such as melanoma, head and neck, liver or kidney cancer. The sequencing used CD4+ or CD8+ T cells sorted from blood, collected in a trial of the OX40 agonist ivuxolimab. V is TRBV4-2 and J is TRBJ2-2; weak D call: TRBD2 (5 bases). The CDR3 DNA follows: TGTGCCAGCAGCCAAGATTTGGGAGTCACCGGGGAGCTGTTTTTT. Amino acid sequence: CASSQDLGVTGELFF.